Listed below are T cell receptor beta chains from one sample, sequenced in a study of CD8 T cells in Susac syndrome. TCRdb independently ran MiXCR on the immunoSEQ multiplex PCR reads; one entry per CDR3 protein. The table includes more than 200,000 distinct CDR3 sequences, roughly 92% detected once. Specimen: CD8+ T cells from PBMCs. These receptors were collected from a human donor with multiple sclerosis. Each CDR3 is given with its conserved first and last residue. The D gene is left open where the match is weak. Expanded clones are given a class, and other clones once, few, many or no size at all.

j_call	v_call	d_call	clone_size	cdr3_nt	cdr3_aa
TRBJ2-7	TRBV29-1	TRBD1	NA	TGCAGCGTTGAGGGACAGGGGGAATCCTACGAGCAGTACTTC	CSVEGQGESYEQYF
TRBJ2-1	TRBV12-3/TRBV12-4	NA	NA	TGTGCCAGCAGTTTTCGGGGAACCCATGAGCAGTTCTTC	CASSFRGTHEQFF
TRBJ2-7	TRBV3-1	TRBD1	NA	TGTGCCAGCAGCCCGACAGGGGATCCCTACGAGCAGTACTTC	CASSPTGDPYEQYF
TRBJ2-3	TRBV24-1	NA	NA	TGTGCCACCAGTGACAGGAGCACAGATACGCAGTATTTT	CATSDRSTDTQYF
TRBJ2-2	TRBV7-2	NA	few	TGTGCCAGCCTCATGGGGCACGGGGAGCTGTTTTTT	CASLMGHGELFF
TRBJ1-2	TRBV6-2/TRBV6-3	NA	NA	TGTGCCAGCAGTACCCCCCGGGACGGATCTAACTATGGCTACACCTTC	CASSTPRDGSNYGYTF
TRBJ2-5	TRBV7-8	NA	NA	TGTGCCAGCAGCTTAGCGCTCAGCGAGCTGCAAGAGACCCAGTACTTC	CASSLALSELQETQYF
TRBJ2-3	TRBV7-9	NA	NA	TGTGCCAGCAGCTCATTAGACAGGCCAGATACGCAGTATTTT	CASSSLDRPDTQYF
TRBJ1-2	TRBV4-1	NA	NA	TGCGCCAGCAGCCACCCGGGGGGCGACTATGGCTACACCTTC	CASSHPGGDYGYTF
TRBJ1-1	TRBV7-2	TRBD1	NA	TGTGCCAGCAGCTTAACCTACGGCACGGACAGGTGGGGGTCTGAAGCTTTCTTT	CASSLTYGTDRWGSEAFF
TRBJ1-2	TRBV2	NA	NA	TGTGCCAGCAGGGCTCAGGGTGGCATACCTGGCTATGGCTACACCTTC	CASRAQGGIPGYGYTF
TRBJ2-7	TRBV27	TRBD1	once	TGTGCCAGCAAGGGGGCATCCTACGAGCAGTACTTC	CASKGASYEQYF
TRBJ2-7	TRBV7-6	NA	NA	TGTGCCAGCAGCATAGGGACACTGAGCTCCTACGAGCAGTACTTC	CASSIGTLSSYEQYF
TRBJ1-6	TRBV6-1	NA	NA	TGTGCCAGCAGTGAGCATTTGCCCCACGTCGCGGGTAATTCACCCCTCCACTTT	CASSEHLPHVAGNSPLHF
TRBJ2-1	TRBV30	TRBD2	NA	TGTGCCTGGAGTGTTGGGTTAGCGGGGGGCAGTGAGCAGTTCTTC	CAWSVGLAGGSEQFF
TRBJ1-5	TRBV6-2/TRBV6-3	NA	NA	TGTGCCAGCAGTTCCCTAGAGCAGCCCCAGCATTTT	CASSSLEQPQHF
TRBJ2-3	TRBV24-1	TRBD2	NA	TGTGCCACCAGTGGTGCCGCCAGCGGGGTTACAGATACGCAGTATTTT	CATSGAASGVTDTQYF
TRBJ2-7	TRBV24-1	NA	NA	TGTGCCACCAGTGATTTGGGGAGAACGGAGCAGTACTTC	CATSDLGRTEQYF
TRBJ2-6	TRBV7-2	NA	once	TGTGCCAGCAGCGATTCGGCGTTCGGGCTCTCTGGGGCCAACGTCCTGACTTTC	CASSDSAFGLSGANVLTF
TRBJ2-1	TRBV6-6	NA	once	TGTGCCAGCAGTTACTCGAATCCCTACAATGAGCAGTTCTTC	CASSYSNPYNEQFF
TRBJ2-1	TRBV7-6	TRBD2	NA	TGTGCCAGCAGCCCCCCCGGACTAGCGGGAGTAGAGCAGTTCTTC	CASSPPGLAGVEQFF
TRBJ2-3	TRBV20-1	NA	few	TGCAGTGCCTCCGGCGGGGACAGAGGGAGCACTACGCAGTATTTT	CSASGGDRGSTTQYF
TRBJ2-6	TRBV11-2	NA	NA	TGTGCCAGCAGCCTCACTAGCTCTGGGGCCAACGTCCTGACTTTC	CASSLTSSGANVLTF
TRBJ2-1	TRBV2	TRBD2	NA	TGTGCCAGCAGGGCCCTAGGGGCGGGAGACTACAATGAGCAGTTCTTC	CASRALGAGDYNEQFF
TRBJ2-5	TRBV6-5	NA	NA	TGTGCCAGCAGTCCCCTCGGGACACCTTCGGAGACCCAGTACTTC	CASSPLGTPSETQYF
TRBJ2-1	TRBV10-3	NA	NA	TGTGCCATCAGTGAAAAAGGACCTGAATACAATGAGCAGTTCTTC	CAISEKGPEYNEQFF
TRBJ1-1	TRBV7-9	NA	NA	TGTGCCAGCAGCCTCCAGGAGGAAACTGAAGCTTTCTTT	CASSLQEETEAFF
TRBJ2-7	TRBV12-5	TRBD1	NA	TGTGCTAGTGGTCCCGGGACAGGGAACGAGCAGTACTTC	CASGPGTGNEQYF
TRBJ2-1	TRBV6-5	TRBD2	NA	TGTGCCAGCAGTTTAGCGGGGGGGGGCGCACGCAATGAGCAGTTCTTC	CASSLAGGGARNEQFF
TRBJ2-7	TRBV19	TRBD1	NA	TGTGCCAGTAGTATGGACAGGGGAAACGAGCAGTACTTC	CASSMDRGNEQYF
TRBJ1-1	TRBV15	NA	NA	TGTGCCACCAGCGCGGGTCACATGAACACTGAAGCTTTCTTT	CATSAGHMNTEAFF
TRBJ1-2	TRBV27	NA	NA	TGTGCCAGCAGTTGGGGGTACGGCCAACAAGACGGCTACACCTTC	CASSWGYGQQDGYTF
TRBJ2-2	TRBV29-1	TRBD2	NA	TGCAGCGTTCGCGGCGGGACTAGCGGGAGCACCGGGGAGCTGTTTTTT	CSVRGGTSGSTGELFF
TRBJ2-6	TRBV6-2/TRBV6-3	NA	NA	TGTGCCAGCAGTTACTCGATACTATACGAAGACGATCTAGACCCCGGGGCCAACGTCCTGACTTTC	CASSYSILYEDDLDPGANVLTF
TRBJ2-3	TRBV6-1	TRBD2	NA	TGTGCCAGCAGTGAAGTGGAGGGGCGGGGGGGACTGACAGATACGCAGTATTTT	CASSEVEGRGGLTDTQYF
TRBJ1-5	TRBV25-1	NA	NA	TGTGCCAGCAGTGCCCGGACTAGGAGTCAGCCCCAGCATTTT	CASSARTRSQPQHF
TRBJ1-1	TRBV5-6	NA	NA	TGTGCCAGCAGCTTGGAATTCACTGAAGCTTTCTTT	CASSLEFTEAFF
TRBJ1-2	TRBV10-3	NA	once	TGTGCCATCAGTGAGGGGACCTCCTATGGCTACACCTTC	CAISEGTSYGYTF
TRBJ1-1	TRBV9	NA	NA	TGTGCCAGCAGCGTAGAGGGGATCAACACTGAAGCTTTCTTT	CASSVEGINTEAFF
TRBJ2-5	TRBV19	NA	NA	TGTGCCAGTAACCCACGAGGAGTGGAGACCCAGTACTTC	CASNPRGVETQYF
TRBJ2-6	TRBV12-3/TRBV12-4	NA	NA	TGTGCCAGCAGTATCTTGGACAGCCTCAGCTCTGGGGCCAACGTCCTGACTTTC	CASSILDSLSSGANVLTF
TRBJ1-2	TRBV2	NA	NA	TGTGCCAGCATGACGCCGATTAACTATGGCTACACCTTC	CASMTPINYGYTF
TRBJ2-1	TRBV13	NA	NA	TGTGCCAGCAGCACGAACAGGGAGAGCTCCTACAATGAGCAGTTCTTC	CASSTNRESSYNEQFF
TRBJ1-5	TRBV19	NA	once	TGTGCCAGTAGTATTGGGAAGCGGCAGCCCCAGCATTTT	CASSIGKRQPQHF
TRBJ2-5	TRBV4-1	NA	NA	TGCGCCAGCAGCCAAGAAAGCAGGGAAGGGGAGACCCAGTACTTC	CASSQESREGETQYF
TRBJ1-5	TRBV19	TRBD1	NA	TGTGCCAGTAGTACCGGGACAGGGGCGCTGGACAATCAGCCCCAGCATTTT	CASSTGTGALDNQPQHF
TRBJ2-2	TRBV9	NA	NA	TGTGCCAGCAGCGGGCGTCTCGGGGAGCTGTTTTTT	CASSGRLGELFF
TRBJ1-1	TRBV2	NA	NA	TGTGCCAGCTCCGGGACTTCATACACTGAAGCTTTCTTT	CASSGTSYTEAFF
TRBJ2-7	TRBV14	TRBD2	NA	TGTGCCAGCAGCCAAGGACAACTAGCGGGGGACTACGAGCAGTACTTC	CASSQGQLAGDYEQYF
TRBJ2-7	TRBV19	TRBD1	NA	TGTGCCAGTAGTATCCGGACAGGGGGCGGCGAGCAGTACTTC	CASSIRTGGGEQYF
TRBJ1-2	TRBV4-1	TRBD1	NA	TGCGCCAGCAGCCTCGGGACAGGGAAGTATGGCTACACCTTC	CASSLGTGKYGYTF
TRBJ2-1	TRBV27	NA	NA	TGTGCCAGCAGTTTAGGACTTACGATATACAATGAGCAGTTCTTC	CASSLGLTIYNEQFF